This T cell receptor beta chain was sequenced in a study of cytomegalovirus exposure and HLA in healthy donors. Background on the study: Approximately 83 million unique TCRs from HLA-typed donors were held in an early data release.

Study-level findings and limits: It was approximately 170 TCR beta chains that were listed as cytomegalovirus-associated. Later analysis suggested most CMV-associated TCR beta chains were HLA-restricted. The majority of TCR sequences were rare, yet some public TCRs appeared in many donors.

The PCR contained 60 Vbeta and 13 Jbeta primers. Profiled with immunoSEQ multiplex PCR; TCRdb holds only in-frame clones, not every one. The sample contains about 83,000 clones, about two thirds of which appear only once. CDR1 is SGDLS, CDR2 YYNGEE, per germline. The CDR3 has 14 amino acids. V dropped 0 bases and J dropped 2; count of bases not matched to a gene: 1. In regard to this clone: Its target is unknown.

The material sequenced was PBMCs. This sequence was found in a man between 60 and 75 years old in good health and CMV-seronegative. This rearrangement joins TRBV9 to TRBJ1-1, with 7 positions matching TRBD1. The CDR3 here is CASSVGTGNTEAFF. In DNA form, the CDR3 reads TGTGCCAGCAGCGTAGGGACAGGAAACACTGAAGCTTTCTTT. The whole variable domain, filled in from reference TRBV9 and TRBJ1-1, reads DSGVTQTPKHLITATGQRVTLRCSPRSGDLSVYWYQQSLDQGLQFLIQYYNGEERAKGNILERFSAQQFPDLHSELNLSSLELGDSALYFCASSVGTGNTEAFFGQGTRLTVV.